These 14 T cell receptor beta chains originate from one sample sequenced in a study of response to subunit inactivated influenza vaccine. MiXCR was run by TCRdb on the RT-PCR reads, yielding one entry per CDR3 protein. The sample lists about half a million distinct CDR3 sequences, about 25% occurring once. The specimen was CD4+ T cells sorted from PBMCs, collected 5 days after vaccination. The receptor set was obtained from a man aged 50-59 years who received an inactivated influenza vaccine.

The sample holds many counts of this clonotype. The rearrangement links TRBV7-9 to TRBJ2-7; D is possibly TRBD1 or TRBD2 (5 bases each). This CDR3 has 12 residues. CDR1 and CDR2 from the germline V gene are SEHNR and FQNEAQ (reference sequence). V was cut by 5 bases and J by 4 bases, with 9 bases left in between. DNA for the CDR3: TGTGCCAGCAGCCGGGACGGATACGAGCAGTACTTC. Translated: CASSRDGYEQYF.

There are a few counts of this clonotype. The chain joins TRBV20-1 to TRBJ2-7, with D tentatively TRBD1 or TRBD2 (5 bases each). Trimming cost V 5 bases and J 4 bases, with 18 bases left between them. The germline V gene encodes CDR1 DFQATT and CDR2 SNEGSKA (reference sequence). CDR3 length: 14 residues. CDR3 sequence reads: CSAEAGAALYEQYF. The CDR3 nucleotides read TGCAGTGCTGAGGCCGGGGCAGCCTTGTACGAGCAGTACTTC.

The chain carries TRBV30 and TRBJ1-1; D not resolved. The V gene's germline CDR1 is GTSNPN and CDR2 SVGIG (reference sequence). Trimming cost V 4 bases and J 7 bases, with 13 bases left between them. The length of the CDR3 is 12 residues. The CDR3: CAWIRSPGEAFF. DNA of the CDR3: TGTGCCTGGATTAGGTCGCCCGGTGAAGCTTTCTTT.

In nucleotides, the CDR3 is TGTGCCATCAGTGACCCGGGGGACTCCACAGATACGCAGTATTTT. It encodes CAISDPGDSTDTQYF. The chain is built from TRBV10-3 and TRBJ2-3; maybe TRBD2 (6 bases). V gave up 3 bases and J gave up 2 bases, with 12 bases separating them. Germline V gives CDR1 ENHRY, CDR2 SYGVKD. The CDR3 extends over 15 amino acids.

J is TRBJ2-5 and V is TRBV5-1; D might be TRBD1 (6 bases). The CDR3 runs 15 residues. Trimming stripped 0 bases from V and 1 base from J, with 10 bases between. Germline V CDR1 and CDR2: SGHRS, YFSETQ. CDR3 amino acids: CASSLGGTIQETQYF. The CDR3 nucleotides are TGCGCCAGCAGCTTGGGTGGGACAATCCAAGAGACCCAGTACTTC.

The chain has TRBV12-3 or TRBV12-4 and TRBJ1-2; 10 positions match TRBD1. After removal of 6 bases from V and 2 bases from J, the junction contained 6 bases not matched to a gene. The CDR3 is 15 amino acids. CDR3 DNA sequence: TGTGCCAGCAGGGGGACAGGGGCCTTGAACTATGGCTACACCTTC. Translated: CASRGTGALNYGYTF.

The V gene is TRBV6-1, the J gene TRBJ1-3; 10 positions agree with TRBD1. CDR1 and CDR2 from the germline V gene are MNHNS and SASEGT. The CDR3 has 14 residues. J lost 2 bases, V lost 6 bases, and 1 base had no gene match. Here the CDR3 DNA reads TGTGCCAGCAGGACAGGGGGCGCTGGAAACACCATATATTTT. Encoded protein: CASRTGGAGNTIYF.

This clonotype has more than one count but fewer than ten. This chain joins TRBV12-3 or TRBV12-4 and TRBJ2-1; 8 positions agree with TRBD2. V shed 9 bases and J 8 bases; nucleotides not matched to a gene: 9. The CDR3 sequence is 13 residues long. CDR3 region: CASRGGSYDEQFF. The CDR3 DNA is TGTGCCAGTCGCGGGGGGTCATACGATGAGCAGTTCTTC.

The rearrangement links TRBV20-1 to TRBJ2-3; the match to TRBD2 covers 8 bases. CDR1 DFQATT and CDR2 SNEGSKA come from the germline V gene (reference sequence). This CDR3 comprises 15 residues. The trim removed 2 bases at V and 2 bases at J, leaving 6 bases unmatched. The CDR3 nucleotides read TGCAGTGCTAGATCACTAGCGGAAATCACAGATACGCAGTATTTT. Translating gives CSARSLAEITDTQYF.

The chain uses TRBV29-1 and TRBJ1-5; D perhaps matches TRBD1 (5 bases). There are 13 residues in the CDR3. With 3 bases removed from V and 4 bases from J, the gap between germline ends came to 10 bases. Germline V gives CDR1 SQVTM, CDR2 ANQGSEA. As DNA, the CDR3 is TGCAGCGTTGACCAGGGAGGGAATCAGCCCCAGCATTTT. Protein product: CSVDQGGNQPQHF.

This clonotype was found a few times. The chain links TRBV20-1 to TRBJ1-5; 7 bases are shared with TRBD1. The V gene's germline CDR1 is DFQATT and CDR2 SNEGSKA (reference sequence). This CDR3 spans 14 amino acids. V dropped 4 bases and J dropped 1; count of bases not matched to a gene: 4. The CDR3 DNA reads TGCAGTGCTAACAGGGGAAGGAGCAATCAGCCCCAGCATTTT. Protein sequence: CSANRGRSNQPQHF.

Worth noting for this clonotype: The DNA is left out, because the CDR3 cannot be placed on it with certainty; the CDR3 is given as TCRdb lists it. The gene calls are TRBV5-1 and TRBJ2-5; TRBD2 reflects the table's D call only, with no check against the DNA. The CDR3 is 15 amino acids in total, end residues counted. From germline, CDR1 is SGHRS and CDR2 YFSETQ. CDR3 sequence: CASSFGSGELETQYF.

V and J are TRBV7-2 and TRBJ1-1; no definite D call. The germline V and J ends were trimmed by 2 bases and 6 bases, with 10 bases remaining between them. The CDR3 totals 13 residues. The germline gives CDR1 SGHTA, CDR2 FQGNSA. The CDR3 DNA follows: TGTGCCAGCAGCTTATCGGGCTTCGCTGAAGCTTTCTTT. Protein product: CASSLSGFAEAFF.

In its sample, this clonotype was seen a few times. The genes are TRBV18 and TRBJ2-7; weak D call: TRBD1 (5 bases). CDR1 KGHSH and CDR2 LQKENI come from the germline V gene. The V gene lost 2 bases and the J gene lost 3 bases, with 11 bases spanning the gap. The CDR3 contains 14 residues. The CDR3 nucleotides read TGTGCCAGCTCACCATTGGGGCAGATCTACGAGCAGTACTTC. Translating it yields CASSPLGQIYEQYF.